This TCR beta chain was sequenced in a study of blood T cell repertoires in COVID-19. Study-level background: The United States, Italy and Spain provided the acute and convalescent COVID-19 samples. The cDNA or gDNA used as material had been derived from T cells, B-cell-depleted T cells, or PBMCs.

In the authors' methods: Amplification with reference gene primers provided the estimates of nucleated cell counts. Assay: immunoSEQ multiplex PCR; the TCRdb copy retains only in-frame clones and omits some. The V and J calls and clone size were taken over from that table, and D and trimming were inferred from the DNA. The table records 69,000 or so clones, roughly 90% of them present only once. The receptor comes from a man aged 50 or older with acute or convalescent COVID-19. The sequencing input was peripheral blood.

The CDR3 nucleotides read TGTGCCAGCTCCCCTGTTGATTCACCCCTCCACTTT. It yields the protein CASSPVDSPLHF. V gene TRBV18 combines with J gene TRBJ1-6; the D is unclear. The CDR3 is 12 residues long. Germline V gives CDR1 KGHSH, CDR2 LQKENI. V was shortened by 6 bases and J by 8 bases, with 8 bases between the two germline ends.